This T cell receptor (beta chain) was sequenced during a study of shared clonotypes between healthy human individuals. About 30,000 T cell genomes (approximately 0.2 ug DNA) went into each sorted-subset replicate. TCRdb's copy holds only in-frame clones and misses some; the assay was immunoSEQ multiplex PCR. In the table there are over 2 million clones, 85% to 95% of which are singletons. With 0 bases clipped from V and 5 bases from J, the junction kept 2 bases outside the gene matches. Germline CDR1 and CDR2: SGHRS and YFSETQ. The length of the CDR3 is 15 residues. With regard to this clone: The sample has other DNA sequences that encode this CDR3 too.

The sequencing input was naive CD4+ T cells from PBMCs. Subset here: CD45RA+ positively selected. The rearrangement links TRBV5-1 to TRBJ2-5; TRBD2 matches at 12 bases. This TCR came from a man aged 18-30 years in good health. Some clones in this sample may be carry-over from other donors' samples. CDR3 DNA sequence: TGCGCCAGCAGCTTGGGACTAGCGGGAGAGGAGACCCAGTACTTC. This encodes CASSLGLAGEETQYF.